Shown below are 2 T cell receptor beta chains from a single sample sequenced in a study of T cell clonality in common variable immunodeficiency. Using immunoSEQ multiplex PCR, the repertoire was profiled, and TCRdb retains in-frame clones only, with some absent. This sample has about 52,000 clones, each found more than once. Sample: peripheral blood mononuclear cells. The receptors stem from a person aged 18 to 75 in good health.

This clone has a count of ten or more. From the germline J gene comes the end of the CDR3, since the read stops 3 residues before it. The J gene is TRBJ2-7, the V gene TRBV29-1; D uncertain. Germline V gene lookup returns CDR1 SQVTM and CDR2 ANQGSEA. This CDR3 is built from 10 residues. V lost 4 bases to trimming and J lost 4 bases, with 5 bases between them. The part of the CDR3 DNA that was read is TGCAGCGTTGGGCAGTACGAG. Amino acids: CSVGQYE. In full, the CDR3 reads CSVGQYEQYF.

This clone was seen at least ten times. Read sequence stops 3 residues before the CDR3 end, and the germline J gene provides the missing end. The genes are TRBV19 and TRBJ1-1; D gene ambiguous. The CDR3 is 14 amino acids. Germline assignment: CDR1 LNHDA and CDR2 SQIVND (reference sequence). Trimming took 9 bases from V and 2 from J, leaving 16 bases between them. CDR3 region: CASILTETNTEAFF. The covered CDR3 bases are TGTGCCAGCATCCTCACAGAGACCAACACTGAA.